This T cell receptor beta chain was sequenced during a study of T cell responses to AZD1222 COVID-19 vaccine. Profiled with immunoSEQ multiplex PCR; TCRdb holds only in-frame clones, not every one. The table shows over 95,000 clones, with about nine tenths occurring only once. J gave up 5 bases and V 4 bases, and 9 bases lay outside the gene matches. Germline loops: CDR1 SGHTA, CDR2 FQGNSA. There are 16 residues in the CDR3. This sequence joins TRBV7-2 and TRBJ2-3; 10 positions agree with TRBD2. The sample here was peripheral blood, taken on day 0 of AZD1222 vaccination. The clonotype comes from an adult in good health. CDR3 in amino acids: CASSSQRAGGEDTQYF. As DNA, the CDR3 is TGTGCCAGCAGCTCTCAACGAGCGGGGGGGGAAGATACGCAGTATTTT.